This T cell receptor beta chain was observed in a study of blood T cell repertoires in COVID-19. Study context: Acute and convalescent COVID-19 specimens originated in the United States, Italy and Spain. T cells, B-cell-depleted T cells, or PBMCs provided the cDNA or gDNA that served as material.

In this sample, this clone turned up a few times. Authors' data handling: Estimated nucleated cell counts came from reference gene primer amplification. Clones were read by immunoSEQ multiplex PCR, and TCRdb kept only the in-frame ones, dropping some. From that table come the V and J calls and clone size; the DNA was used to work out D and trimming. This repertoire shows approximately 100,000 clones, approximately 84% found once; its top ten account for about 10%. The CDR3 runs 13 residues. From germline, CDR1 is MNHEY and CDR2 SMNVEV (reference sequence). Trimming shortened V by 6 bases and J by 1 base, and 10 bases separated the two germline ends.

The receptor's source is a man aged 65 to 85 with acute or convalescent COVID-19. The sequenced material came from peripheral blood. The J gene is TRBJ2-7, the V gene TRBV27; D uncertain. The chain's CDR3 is CASRFSGSYEQYF. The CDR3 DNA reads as TGTGCCAGCAGGTTTTCGGGTTCCTACGAGCAGTACTTC.